This T cell receptor beta chain was identified during a study of T cells in Graves' hyperthyroidism and ophthalmopathy. Study information: Peripheral blood was acquired at first diagnosis, ahead of any therapy whatsoever. Whole-study findings and limits: Most expanded thyroid clonotypes above 0.001 also appeared in blood.

Template material for amplifying TCR beta CDR3 regions consisted of RNA transcripts. HTBI primers drove first-round RT-PCR of the TCR CDR3. One entry per CDR3 protein, called by TCRdb with MiXCR from the multiplex PCR reads. The repertoire holds fewer than 650,000 distinct CDR3 sequences, about 15% seen once, with roughly 13% in the top ten. There are a few counts of this clonotype. Its antigen is unknown. Patients aged 18 to 65 had newly diagnosed hyperthyroidism of under 2 months' duration. The source is a woman in her thirties or forties with Graves' hyperthyroidism. The sequenced sample consisted of blood.

CDR3 nucleotides: TGCAGCGTTGAAGGAGGGGGAAGTCAGCCCCAGCATTTT. Its translation: CSVEGGGSQPQHF. The rearrangement uses TRBV29-1 and TRBJ1-5, with D maybe TRBD1 (6 bases). The V end lost 1 base, the J end lost 6 bases, and 10 bases lay between the germline ends. The CDR3 is 13 residues long. CDR1 SQVTM and CDR2 ANQGSEA come from the germline V gene.